This TCR beta chain was sequenced in a study of early T cells in non-severe SARS-CoV-2 infection. In the study overall: With bulk RNA from unsorted whole blood as input, sequencing yielded unpaired chains.

Points on this clonotype: What it recognizes is unknown.

Study-wide points: VDJdb matching, biased toward anti-spike CD8 responses, missed private and CD4 specificities.

As part of library construction, unique molecular identifiers were attached to individual cDNA molecules. Using its own MiXCR run on the 5' RACE reads, TCRdb lists one record per CDR3 protein. The sample holds nearly 70,000 distinct CDR3 sequences, roughly 4.9% seen once. This specimen consisted of whole blood, obtained at baseline. The receptor's source is an adult who was a healthcare worker with PCR-confirmed SARS-CoV-2 infection or an uninfected control (not recorded which). The donor label of this sample is uncertain.

The CDR3 sequence: CATSDLAKTQYF. The CDR3 DNA reads as TGTGCCACCAGTGATTTGGCGAAGACCCAGTACTTC. This rearrangement joins TRBV24-1 to TRBJ2-5; D is ambiguous. CDR3 length: 12 amino acids. V dropped 0 bases and J dropped 6 bases, with 4 bases sitting between them. Germline-derived CDR1 and CDR2 are KGHDR and SFDVKD.